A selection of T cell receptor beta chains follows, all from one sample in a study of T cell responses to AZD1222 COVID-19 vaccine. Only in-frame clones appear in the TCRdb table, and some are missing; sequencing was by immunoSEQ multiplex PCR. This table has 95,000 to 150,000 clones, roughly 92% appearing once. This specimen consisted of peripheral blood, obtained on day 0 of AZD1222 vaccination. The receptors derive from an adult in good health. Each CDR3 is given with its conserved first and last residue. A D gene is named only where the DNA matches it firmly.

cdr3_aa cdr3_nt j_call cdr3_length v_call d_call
CAWASKGRAEAFF TGTGCCTGGGCTAGCAAGGGGCGCGCCGAAGCTTTCTTT TRBJ1-1 13 TRBV30 NA
CASSLGQGNEQFF TGCGCCAGCAGCTTGGGTCAGGGCAATGAGCAGTTCTTC TRBJ2-1 13 TRBV5-1 NA
CASSLGQGDYGYTF TGTGCCAGCAGCTTGGGGCAGGGGGACTATGGCTACACCTTC TRBJ1-2 14 TRBV5-6 TRBD1
CASSLVPGSSTDTQYF TGCGCCAGCAGCTTGGTTCCAGGTTCTAGCACAGATACGCAGTATTTT TRBJ2-3 16 TRBV5-1 NA
CASSREGPFSYGYTF TGTGCCAGCAGCAGGGAAGGGCCCTTTAGTTATGGCTACACCTTC TRBJ1-2 15 TRBV5-4 NA
CASSPLGGGQVTNEKLFF TGTGCCAGCAGCCCCTTGGGCGGAGGGCAGGTAACTAATGAAAAACTGTTTTTT TRBJ1-4 18 TRBV7-2 NA
CASSLPRTGGPTNTEAFF TGTGCCAGCAGCTTACCCCGGACAGGGGGCCCCACGAACACTGAAGCTTTCTTT TRBJ1-1 18 TRBV7-9 TRBD1
CASSNRTSGIRNEQFF TGTGCCTCTTCCAATCGAACTAGCGGGATTCGCAATGAGCAGTTCTTC TRBJ2-1 16 TRBV24-1 TRBD2
CASSHKKGPGGTEAFF TGCGCCAGCAGCCACAAAAAGGGGCCAGGCGGCACTGAAGCTTTCTTT TRBJ1-1 16 TRBV4-1 NA
CAIGADQETQYF TGTGCCATCGGGGCGGACCAAGAGACCCAGTACTTC TRBJ2-5 12 TRBV10-3 NA
CASSLQTVMGEKLFF TGTGCCAGCAGCTTGCAGACCGTCATGGGGGAAAAACTGTTTTTT TRBJ1-4 15 TRBV7-8 NA
CASSLIGETQYF TGCGCCAGCAGCTTGATCGGAGAGACCCAGTACTTC TRBJ2-5 12 TRBV5-1 NA
CASSPTTGGQGAFYGYTF TGTGCCAGCAGCCCAACAACCGGTGGGCAGGGGGCTTTCTATGGCTACACCTTC TRBJ1-2 18 TRBV9 TRBD1